This T cell receptor (beta chain) was profiled in a study of cytomegalovirus exposure and HLA in healthy donors. The study's findings and limits: A missense DCLRE1C variant was associated with V- and J-gene trimming of TCR beta chains in a later analysis, and an independent cohort replicated the association. Despite most TCR sequences being rare, some public TCRs occurred in many donors. In terms of immune exposure information, only CMV serostatus was available.

Primers included in the PCR were 60 Vbeta and 13 Jbeta primers. TCRdb keeps only in-frame clones here, not all; method: immunoSEQ multiplex PCR. The table includes 170,000 or so clones, over 70% detected once. This CDR3 spans 17 amino acids. Trimming removed 3 bases from V and 3 bases from J; junction bases left unmatched: 9. Per the germline V gene, CDR1 is SGDLS and CDR2 is YYNGEE. Comment on this clone: Antigen unknown.

What was sequenced was PBMCs. This TCR was sampled from a middle-aged man in good health and CMV-seronegative. The rearrangement links TRBV9 to TRBJ1-3; 10 nucleotides align to TRBD1. The CDR3 DNA reads as TGTGCCAGCAGCGCCGGGACAGGGGTAGCGGATGGAAACACCATATATTTT. Its protein product is CASSAGTGVADGNTIYF.